A selection of T cell receptor beta chains follows, all from one sample in a study of CXCR3-negative and CXCR3-positive naive CD8 T cells. Each CDR3 protein gets one entry in TCRdb, which reprocessed the 5' RACE reads and gives no DNA. This sample's clone table lists about 130,000 distinct CDR3 sequences. The specimen was naive CXCR3- CD8+ T cells from blood. The source is a human donor in good health. Some clones in this sample may be carry-over from other donors' samples. Both conserved end residues are part of each CDR3.

cdr3_aa: CASSHASGSQFF
v_call: TRBV14
j_call: TRBJ2-1

cdr3_aa: CASSWDSSPDTQYF
v_call: TRBV7-2
j_call: TRBJ2-3

cdr3_aa: CASSLVGRRMDSYNEQFF
v_call: TRBV28
j_call: TRBJ2-1

cdr3_aa: CASSERREGHYNEQFF
v_call: TRBV2
j_call: TRBJ2-1

cdr3_aa: CASSIGTTDQPQHF
v_call: TRBV19
j_call: TRBJ1-5

cdr3_aa: CASSATGQGYNEQFF
v_call: TRBV27
j_call: TRBJ2-1

cdr3_aa: CSATEPLGPPGGYTF
v_call: TRBV20-1
j_call: TRBJ1-2

cdr3_aa: CASSFSGYGNQPQHF
v_call: TRBV12-3/TRBV12-4
j_call: TRBJ1-5

cdr3_aa: CASGQGTAGAFF
v_call: TRBV12-5
j_call: TRBJ1-1

cdr3_aa: CASSFGDSYEQYF
v_call: TRBV7-9
j_call: TRBJ2-7

cdr3_aa: CASSLLGEQVGELFF
v_call: TRBV5-4
j_call: TRBJ2-2

cdr3_aa: CASSFGTEETQYF
v_call: TRBV13
j_call: TRBJ2-5

cdr3_aa: CASSSGVSHEQYF
v_call: TRBV7-6
j_call: TRBJ2-7

cdr3_aa: CASRFTQRLDEQFF
v_call: TRBV27
j_call: TRBJ2-1

cdr3_aa: CASSYTDSGLPFGDTQYF
v_call: TRBV6-6
j_call: TRBJ2-3

cdr3_aa: CASSLPGPTGELFF
v_call: TRBV7-8
j_call: TRBJ2-2

cdr3_aa: CSVEGWEPGSYNEQFF
v_call: TRBV29-1
j_call: TRBJ2-1

cdr3_aa: CASSAYTDTQYF
v_call: TRBV28
j_call: TRBJ2-3

cdr3_aa: CASSLSAGAHSYEQYF
v_call: TRBV28
j_call: TRBJ2-7

cdr3_aa: CASSESGLYGYTF
v_call: TRBV10-2
j_call: TRBJ1-2

cdr3_aa: CASSFFQRGDTGELFF
v_call: TRBV5-1
j_call: TRBJ2-2

cdr3_aa: CASSLFISNEQFF
v_call: TRBV27
j_call: TRBJ2-1

cdr3_aa: CASSLATGTIAFF
v_call: TRBV12-3/TRBV12-4
j_call: TRBJ1-1

cdr3_aa: CASSLAGRGQGYEQYF
v_call: TRBV5-1
j_call: TRBJ2-7

cdr3_aa: CSAEAGSTSYEQYF
v_call: TRBV29-1
j_call: TRBJ2-7

cdr3_aa: CASSLTGGFTDTQYF
v_call: TRBV27
j_call: TRBJ2-3

cdr3_aa: CASSPVPGTWAYQETQYF
v_call: TRBV11-3
j_call: TRBJ2-5

cdr3_aa: CASSRGRAGTDTQYF
v_call: TRBV28
j_call: TRBJ2-3

cdr3_aa: CASSFHRSTPIDYRAQYF
v_call: TRBV7-8
j_call: TRBJ2-3

cdr3_aa: CSARSLGNYEQYF
v_call: TRBV20-1
j_call: TRBJ2-7

cdr3_aa: CASSSTARLNTGELFF
v_call: TRBV5-6
j_call: TRBJ2-2

cdr3_aa: CASSMTPGQGPSNEQFF
v_call: TRBV19
j_call: TRBJ2-1

cdr3_aa: CASSDSGGWFVRQYF
v_call: TRBV6-1
j_call: TRBJ2-7

cdr3_aa: CASSLDSGTGRNYGYTF
v_call: TRBV5-1
j_call: TRBJ1-2

cdr3_aa: CSASDRRSSYNEQFF
v_call: TRBV20-1
j_call: TRBJ2-1

cdr3_aa: CSVRGAGGQGYEQYF
v_call: TRBV29-1
j_call: TRBJ2-7

cdr3_aa: CASSPGQGLASPLHF
v_call: TRBV4-2
j_call: TRBJ1-6

cdr3_aa: CASSSGTGVYYGYTF
v_call: TRBV7-9
j_call: TRBJ1-2

cdr3_aa: CASSHRLIEPTEYNEQFF
v_call: TRBV7-2
j_call: TRBJ2-1

cdr3_aa: CSVDLAGGESSYNEQFF
v_call: TRBV29-1
j_call: TRBJ2-1

cdr3_aa: CSVEEGQGGYNEQFF
v_call: TRBV29-1
j_call: TRBJ2-1

cdr3_aa: CASRRAPGQGAYEQYF
v_call: TRBV28
j_call: TRBJ2-7

cdr3_aa: CASSSPRTGGNEQYF
v_call: TRBV12-3/TRBV12-4
j_call: TRBJ2-7

cdr3_aa: CSAIGRGKSPLHF
v_call: TRBV20-1
j_call: TRBJ1-6

cdr3_aa: CASSIERDRVYEQYF
v_call: TRBV19
j_call: TRBJ2-7

cdr3_aa: CASSPRGLADNEQFF
v_call: TRBV13
j_call: TRBJ2-1

cdr3_aa: CASSPTSGGSYEQYF
v_call: TRBV5-1
j_call: TRBJ2-7

cdr3_aa: CASLGIGTDPNSGNTIYF
v_call: TRBV28
j_call: TRBJ1-3

cdr3_aa: CSARPASGNTIYF
v_call: TRBV20-1
j_call: TRBJ1-3

cdr3_aa: CASSYTGISETQYF
v_call: TRBV28
j_call: TRBJ2-5

cdr3_aa: CATSRDIPGVGAVGYNEQFF
v_call: TRBV15
j_call: TRBJ2-1

cdr3_aa: CASSQFLYYEQYF
v_call: TRBV4-1
j_call: TRBJ2-7

cdr3_aa: CASSSLDRNTDTQYF
v_call: TRBV5-1
j_call: TRBJ2-3

cdr3_aa: CASSEETGELFF
v_call: TRBV25-1
j_call: TRBJ2-2

cdr3_aa: CSAELAGDQETQYF
v_call: TRBV29-1
j_call: TRBJ2-5